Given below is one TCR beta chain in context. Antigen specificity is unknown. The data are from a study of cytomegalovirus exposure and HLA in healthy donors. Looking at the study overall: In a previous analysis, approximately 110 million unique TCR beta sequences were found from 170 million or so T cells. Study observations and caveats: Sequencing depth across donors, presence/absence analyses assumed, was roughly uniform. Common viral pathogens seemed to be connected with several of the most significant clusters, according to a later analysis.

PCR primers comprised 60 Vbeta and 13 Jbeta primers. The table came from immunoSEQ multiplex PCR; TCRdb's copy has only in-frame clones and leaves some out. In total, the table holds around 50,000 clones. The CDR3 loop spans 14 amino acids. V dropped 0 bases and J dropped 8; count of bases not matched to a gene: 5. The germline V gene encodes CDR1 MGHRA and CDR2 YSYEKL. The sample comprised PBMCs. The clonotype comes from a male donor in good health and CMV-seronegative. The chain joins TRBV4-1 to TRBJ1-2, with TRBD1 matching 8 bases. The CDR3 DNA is TGCGCCAGCAGCCAAGAAGACAGGGGATTCGGCTACACCTTC. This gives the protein CASSQEDRGFGYTF.